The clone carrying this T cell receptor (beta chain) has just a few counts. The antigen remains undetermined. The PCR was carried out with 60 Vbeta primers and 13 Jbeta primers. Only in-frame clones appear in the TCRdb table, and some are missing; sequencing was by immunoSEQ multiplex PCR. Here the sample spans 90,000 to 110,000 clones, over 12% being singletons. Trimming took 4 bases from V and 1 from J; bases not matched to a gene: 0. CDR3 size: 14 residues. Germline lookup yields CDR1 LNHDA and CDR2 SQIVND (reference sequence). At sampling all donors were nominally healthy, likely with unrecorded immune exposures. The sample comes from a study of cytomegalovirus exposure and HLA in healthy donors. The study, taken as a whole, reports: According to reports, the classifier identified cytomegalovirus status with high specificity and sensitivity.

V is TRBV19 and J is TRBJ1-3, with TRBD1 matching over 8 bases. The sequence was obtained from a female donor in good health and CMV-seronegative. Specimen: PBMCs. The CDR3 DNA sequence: TGTGCCAGTAGTAGGACAGGGTCTGGAAACACCATATATTTT. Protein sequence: CASSRTGSGNTIYF.